These T cell receptor beta chains were read from a single sample in a study of blood T cell repertoires in COVID-19. Clones were read by immunoSEQ multiplex PCR, and TCRdb kept only the in-frame ones, dropping some. The sample lists some 220,000 clones, around 83% occurring once. The sequenced sample was peripheral blood. All receptors derive from a woman in her sixties or seventies with COVID-19, enrolled during active disease. CDR3s include the opening cysteine and the closing phenylalanine or tryptophan. D genes are given only for firm matches. Clone size appears in some rows only: once, few, many, or a class for an expanded clone.

clone_size j_call v_call d_call cdr3_nt cdr3_aa
. TRBJ1-1 TRBV7-9 . TGTGCCAGCAGCTTAGTACGGACGGGGGGCACTGAAGCTTTCTTT CASSLVRTGGTEAFF
. TRBJ2-2 TRBV20-1 TRBD2 TGCAGTGCTAGTTTTCTAGCGGGAGGTGGGAACACCGGGGAGCTGTTTTTT CSASFLAGGGNTGELFF
once TRBJ1-5 TRBV6-6 . TGTGCCAGCAGTGCCAGGGAGGAAAATCAGCCCCAGCATTTT CASSAREENQPQHF
. TRBJ2-3 TRBV7-8 TRBD1 TGTGCCAGCAGCTTCCAGGGGGCGCTTATTCCAGATACGCAGTATTTT CASSFQGALIPDTQYF
. TRBJ1-1 TRBV4-3 . TGCGCCAGCAGCCAAGTTAAGGGGCACACTGAAGCTTTCTTT CASSQVKGHTEAFF
. TRBJ2-7 TRBV28 TRBD1 TGTGCCAGCAGTTTGTCGGGTATACAGGGGAACTACGAGCAGTACTTC CASSLSGIQGNYEQYF
. TRBJ2-7 TRBV5-8 TRBD1 TGTGCCAGCTCCTGGACAGGGGCGGAAAAGCAGTACTTC CASSWTGAEKQYF
many TRBJ1-4 TRBV5-1 . TGCGCCAGCAGCCAGGGTTCTGGGCGTGAAAAACTGTTTTTT CASSQGSGREKLFF
. TRBJ1-2 TRBV5-6 . TGTGCCAGCAGCTACTCGGGACTAAACTCCTATGGCTACACCTTC CASSYSGLNSYGYTF
. TRBJ2-4 TRBV10-3 . TGTGCCATCAGTGCGGGGGAGTTAGCCAAAAACATTCAGTACTTC CAISAGELAKNIQYF
. TRBJ1-2 TRBV2 TRBD1 TGTGCCACCAGGCGGCAGGGGGCGGACGGCTACACCTTC CATRRQGADGYTF
. TRBJ2-1 TRBV7-8 . TGTGCCAGCAGCTTGGCTAGCCTTGAGCAGTTCTTC CASSLASLEQFF
. TRBJ1-3 TRBV3-1/TRBV3-2 TRBD1 TGTGCCAGCAGCCAAGCCCTACAGGGGTCTGGAAACACCATATATTTT CASSQALQGSGNTIYF